This section outlines one T cell receptor (beta chain) sequence together with its context. Antigen unknown. Other DNA sequences from this sample encode an identical CDR3 as well. The data are from a study of CD8+ T cells in alopecia areata. Study as a whole: Disease severity was quantified as SALT score of affected scalp area.

Treatment given: oral pan-JAK inhibitor, 5-10 mg twice daily. Sorted out of PBMCs were CD4+ T cells and CD8+ T cells. In each case, RNA was isolated and then reverse transcribed into cDNA as the sequencing template. The assay was immunoSEQ multiplex PCR, and TCRdb's table has in-frame clones only and misses some. The sample yields around 86,000 clones, 60% to 80% seen once. The V end lost 4 bases, the J end lost 3 bases, and 3 bases lay between the germline ends. The CDR3 is made up of 11 amino acids. Per germline, CDR1 MNHEY and CDR2 SMNVEV (reference sequence). Study conclusions and caveats: Scalp repertoires also include resident alphabeta T cells from normal skin. Significant decreases in scalp clonality and expanded CD8+ clones followed tofacitinib treatment.

Sequencing used CD8+ T cells sorted from blood, obtained between weeks 43 and 45, from a patient treated with tofacitinib. This clonotype was obtained from a human donor with alopecia areata. This rearrangement joins TRBV27 to TRBJ1-1; D ambiguous. The CDR3 sequence is CASSSYTEAFF. Here the CDR3 DNA reads TGTGCCAGCAGTTCTTACACTGAAGCTTTCTTT.